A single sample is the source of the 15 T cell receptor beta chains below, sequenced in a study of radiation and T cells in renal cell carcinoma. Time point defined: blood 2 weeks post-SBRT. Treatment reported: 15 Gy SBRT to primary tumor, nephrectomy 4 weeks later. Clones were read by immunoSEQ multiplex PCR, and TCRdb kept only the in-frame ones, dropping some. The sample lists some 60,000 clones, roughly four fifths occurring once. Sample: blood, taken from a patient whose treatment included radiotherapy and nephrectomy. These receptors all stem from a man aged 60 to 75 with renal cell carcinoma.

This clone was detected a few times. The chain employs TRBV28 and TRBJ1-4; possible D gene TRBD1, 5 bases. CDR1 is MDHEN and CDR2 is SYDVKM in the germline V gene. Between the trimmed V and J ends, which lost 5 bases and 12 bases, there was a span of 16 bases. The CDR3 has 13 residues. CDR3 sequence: CASSLPQGRELFF. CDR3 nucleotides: TGTGCCAGCAGTCTCCCCCAGGGCCGTGAACTGTTTTTT.

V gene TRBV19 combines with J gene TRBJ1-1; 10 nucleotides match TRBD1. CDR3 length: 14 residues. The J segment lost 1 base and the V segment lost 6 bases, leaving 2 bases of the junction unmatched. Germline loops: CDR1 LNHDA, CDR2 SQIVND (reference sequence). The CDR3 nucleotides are TGTGCCAGTAGCAGACAGGGGGCGAACACTGAAGCTTTCTTT. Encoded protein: CASSRQGANTEAFF.

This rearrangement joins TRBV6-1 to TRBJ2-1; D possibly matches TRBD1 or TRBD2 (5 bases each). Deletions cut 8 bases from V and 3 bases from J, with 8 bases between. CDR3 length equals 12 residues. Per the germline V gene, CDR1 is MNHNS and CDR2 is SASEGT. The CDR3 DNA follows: TGTGCCAGCGGTGGGGGCTACAATGAGCAGTTCTTC. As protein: CASGGGYNEQFF.

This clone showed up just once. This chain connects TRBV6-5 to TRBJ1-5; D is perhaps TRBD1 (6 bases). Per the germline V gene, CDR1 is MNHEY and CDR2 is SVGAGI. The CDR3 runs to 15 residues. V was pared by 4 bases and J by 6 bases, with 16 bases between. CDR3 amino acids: CASSSHGGAGQPQHF. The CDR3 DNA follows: TGTGCCAGCAGTTCCCACGGGGGGGCGGGTCAGCCCCAGCATTTT.

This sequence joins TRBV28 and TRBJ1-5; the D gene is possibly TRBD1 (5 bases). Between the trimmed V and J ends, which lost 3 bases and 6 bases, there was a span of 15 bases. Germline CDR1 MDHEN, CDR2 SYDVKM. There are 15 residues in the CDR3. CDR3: CASSLGGVDTQPQHF. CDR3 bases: TGTGCCAGCAGTTTGGGGGGGGTGGACACTCAGCCCCAGCATTTT.

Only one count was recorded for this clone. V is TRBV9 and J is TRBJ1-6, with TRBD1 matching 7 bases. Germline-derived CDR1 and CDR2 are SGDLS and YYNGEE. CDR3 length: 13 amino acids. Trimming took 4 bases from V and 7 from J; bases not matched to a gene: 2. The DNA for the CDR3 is TGTGCCAGCAGCACGGACAGGAATTCACCCCTCCACTTT. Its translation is CASSTDRNSPLHF.

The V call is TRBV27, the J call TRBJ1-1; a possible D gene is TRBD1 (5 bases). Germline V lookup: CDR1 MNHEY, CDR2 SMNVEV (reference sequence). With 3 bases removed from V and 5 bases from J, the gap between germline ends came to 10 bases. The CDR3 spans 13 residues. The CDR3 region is CASSLRQGTEAFF. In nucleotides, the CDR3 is TGTGCCAGCAGTTTGCGGCAGGGAACTGAAGCTTTCTTT.

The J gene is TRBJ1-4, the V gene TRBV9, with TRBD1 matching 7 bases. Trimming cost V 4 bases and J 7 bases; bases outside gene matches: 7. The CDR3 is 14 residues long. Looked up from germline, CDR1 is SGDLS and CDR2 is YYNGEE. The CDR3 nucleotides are TGTGCCAGCAGCATGTCAGGGGGGTCTGAAAAACTGTTTTTT. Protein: CASSMSGGSEKLFF.

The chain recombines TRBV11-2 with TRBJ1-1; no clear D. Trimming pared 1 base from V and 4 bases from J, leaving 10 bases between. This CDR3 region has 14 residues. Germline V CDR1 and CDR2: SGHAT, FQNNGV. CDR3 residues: CASSLARAATEAFF. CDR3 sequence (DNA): TGTGCCAGCAGCTTAGCTCGGGCGGCCACTGAAGCTTTCTTT.

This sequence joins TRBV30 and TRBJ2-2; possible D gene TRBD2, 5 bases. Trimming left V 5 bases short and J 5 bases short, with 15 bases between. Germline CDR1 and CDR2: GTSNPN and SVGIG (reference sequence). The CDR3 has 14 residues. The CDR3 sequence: CAWAREYRTGELFF. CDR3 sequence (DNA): TGTGCCTGGGCCCGGGAATATAGGACCGGGGAGCTGTTTTTT.

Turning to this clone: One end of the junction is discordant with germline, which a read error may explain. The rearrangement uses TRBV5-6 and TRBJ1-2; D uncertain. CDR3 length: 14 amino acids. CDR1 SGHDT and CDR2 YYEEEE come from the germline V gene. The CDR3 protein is CASSRKGINHGYTF. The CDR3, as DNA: TGTGCCAGCAGCCGGAAAGGAATTAACCATGGCTACACCTTC.

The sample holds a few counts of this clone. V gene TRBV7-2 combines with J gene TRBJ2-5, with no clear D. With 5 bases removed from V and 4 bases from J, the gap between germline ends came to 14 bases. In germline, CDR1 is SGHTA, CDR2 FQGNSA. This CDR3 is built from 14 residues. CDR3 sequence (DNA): TGTGCCAGCAGCCTAGACCAGCGTGTAGAGACCCAGTACTTC. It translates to CASSLDQRVETQYF.

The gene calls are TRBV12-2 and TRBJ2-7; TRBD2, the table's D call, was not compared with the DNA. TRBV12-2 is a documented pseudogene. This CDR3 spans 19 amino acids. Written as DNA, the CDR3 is TGTGCAAGTCGCTCTCTTCCTTTATGGCGGGAGGTCCCTTCCTACGAGCAGTACGTC. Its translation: CASRSLPLWREVPSYEQYV.

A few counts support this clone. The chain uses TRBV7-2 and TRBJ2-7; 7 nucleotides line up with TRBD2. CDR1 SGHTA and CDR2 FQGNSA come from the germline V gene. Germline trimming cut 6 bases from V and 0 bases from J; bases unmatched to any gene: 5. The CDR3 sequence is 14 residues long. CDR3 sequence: CASSYSGASYEQYF. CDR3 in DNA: TGTGCCAGCAGTTACAGCGGGGCCTCCTACGAGCAGTACTTC.

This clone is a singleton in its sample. The CDR3 bases are TGCGCCAGCAGCTTGCGTCTCTTGGCTAGCGGGAGAATGGGAGAGACCCAGTACTTC. Protein sequence: CASSLRLLASGRMGETQYF. V is TRBV5-1 and J is TRBJ2-5; 10 bases agree with TRBD2. The CDR3 is made up of 19 amino acids. V dropped 1 base and J dropped 4; count of bases not matched to a gene: 16. Germline V lookup: CDR1 SGHRS, CDR2 YFSETQ.